These 15 T cell receptor beta chains were all obtained from the same sample, sequenced in a study of blood T cell repertoires in COVID-19. The repertoire was sequenced with immunoSEQ multiplex PCR; TCRdb's copy has only in-frame clones and lacks some. The sample has 300,000 to 350,000 clones, more than 75% seen once. Sequencing was performed on peripheral blood. The receptors were gathered from a woman aged 50 to 60 with COVID-19, enrolled during active disease.

V is TRBV6-5 and J is TRBJ1-1; TRBD1 aligns across 8 bases. Trimming took 1 base from V and 4 from J; bases not matched to a gene: 8. Germline V gene sequence: CDR1 MNHEY, CDR2 SVGAGI. CDR3 length: 16 amino acids. CDR3 DNA sequence: TGTGCCAGCAGTTACTTAAGGACAGGGATGAGCACTGAAGCTTTCTTT. Encoded protein: CASSYLRTGMSTEAFF.

This clone was seen only once. The rearrangement joins TRBV7-8 to TRBJ1-2; no clear D. There are 13 residues in the CDR3. Germline-derived CDR1 and CDR2 are SGHVS and FQNEAQ. Deletions cut 1 base from V and 5 bases from J, with 8 bases between. The CDR3 region is CASSLGGIYGYTF. In nucleotides, the CDR3 is TGTGCCAGCAGCTTAGGTGGCATTTATGGCTACACCTTC. Full variable domain (remainder filled in from reference TRBV7-8 and TRBJ1-2): GAGVSQSPRYKVAKRGQDVALRCDPISGHVSLFWYQQALGQGPEFLTYFQNEAQLDKSGLPSDRFFAERPEGSVSTLKIQRTQQEDSAVYLCASSLGGIYGYTFGSGTRLTVV.

V and J are TRBV6-4 and TRBJ2-1; 10 bases are a match to TRBD2. Germline V CDR1 and CDR2: MRHNA, SNTAGT. The CDR3 has 15 residues. J gave up 6 bases and V 6 bases, and 8 bases lay outside the gene matches. The CDR3 loop is CASSRERGGFNEQFF. For the CDR3, the DNA is TGTGCCAGCAGCCGGGAGCGGGGGGGCTTCAATGAGCAGTTCTTC.

The chain links TRBV5-1 to TRBJ1-4, with D possibly being TRBD1 (6 bases). The CDR3 length is 14 residues. Germline V gene sequence: CDR1 SGHRS, CDR2 YFSETQ. Trimming stripped 4 bases from V and 3 bases from J, with 10 bases between. Here the CDR3 DNA reads TGCGCCAGCAGCCGTGGACAGCCTAATGAAAAACTGTTTTTT. This encodes CASSRGQPNEKLFF.

The chain couples TRBV30 to TRBJ2-3, with D maybe TRBD2 (5 bases). CDR3 length: 11 residues. Trimming cost V 5 bases and J 5 bases, with 8 bases left between them. Germline CDR1 reads GTSNPN; CDR2 reads SVGIG (reference sequence). The CDR3 here is CAWGGLDTQYF. The CDR3 DNA reads as TGTGCCTGGGGAGGACTAGATACGCAGTATTTT.

The chain uses TRBV5-1 and TRBJ2-7, with D hard to call. CDR1 SGHRS and CDR2 YFSETQ come from the germline V gene. The CDR3 is 13 amino acids. V lost 0 bases, J lost 1 base, and 5 bases lay in between. In DNA, the CDR3 is TGCGCCAGCAGCTTGGTGGAGTCCTACGAGCAGTACTTC. Protein sequence: CASSLVESYEQYF. Based on the CDR3 plus reference TRBV5-1 and TRBJ2-7, the full variable domain is KAGVTQTPRYLIKTRGQQVTLSCSPISGHRSVSWYQQTPGQGLQFLFEYFSETQRNKGNFPGRFSGRQFSNSRSEMNVSTLELGDSALYLCASSLVESYEQYFGPGTRLTVT.

The V call is TRBV14, the J call TRBJ2-2, with 8 bases fitting TRBD2. The CDR3 is 16 residues long. The J segment lost 3 bases and the V segment lost 2 bases, leaving 5 bases of the junction unmatched. CDR1 SGHDN and CDR2 FVKESK come from the germline V gene. The CDR3 DNA sequence: TGTGCCAGCAGCCAATTTACTAGCGGTTACACCGGGGAGCTGTTTTTT. This sequence encodes CASSQFTSGYTGELFF. Complete variable domain (other parts from reference TRBV14 and TRBJ2-2): EAGVTQFPSHSVIEKGQTVTLRCDPISGHDNLYWYRRVMGKEIKFLLHFVKESKQDESGMPNNRFLAERTGGTYSTLKVQPAELEDSGVYFCASSQFTSGYTGELFFGEGSRLTVL.

The CDR3 DNA reads as TGTGCCAGCCGCAGGGGAAGAGGGTCCGTAAATGAGCAGTTCTTC. Translation gives CASRRGRGSVNEQFF. The rearrangement uses TRBV5-8 and TRBJ2-1, with D maybe TRBD1 (6 bases). The CDR3 extends over 15 amino acids. Germline loops: CDR1 SGHTS, CDR2 YDEGEE. V was clipped by 7 bases and J by 7 bases, with 21 bases between them.

This clone was picked up a small number of times. The rearrangement uses TRBV7-3 and TRBJ2-1; 11 nucleotides line up with TRBD2. The V gene end was trimmed by 5 bases and the J gene end by 10 bases; junction bases not matched to a gene: 10. The CDR3 covers 15 residues. Germline V gene data show CDR1 as SGHTA and CDR2 as FQGTGA. CDR3 coding DNA: TGTGCCAGCAGCGATACTAGCGGGAGTGAAGGAGAGCAGTTCTTC. It specifies CASSDTSGSEGEQFF.

This clone has just one count. The rearrangement links TRBV7-2 to TRBJ2-3, with TRBD2 matching 11 bases. Germline trimming cut 3 bases from V and 5 bases from J; bases unmatched to any gene: 4. CDR3 length equals 15 residues. Germline-derived CDR1 and CDR2 are SGHTA and FQGNSA. The CDR3 bases are TGTGCCAGCAGCTTTAGCGGGAGGGCGGAAGATACGCAGTATTTT. Its protein is CASSFSGRAEDTQYF.

The J gene is TRBJ2-5, the V gene TRBV4-2, with a possible D match to TRBD2 (6 bases). Germline lookup yields CDR1 LGHNA and CDR2 YNFKEQ. There are 17 residues in the CDR3. The germline V and J ends were trimmed by 0 bases and 1 base, with 15 bases remaining between them. The DNA of the CDR3 is TGTGCCAGCAGCCAAGATTATGGCGGGGACCTCCAAGAGACCCAGTACTTC. Translation gives CASSQDYGGDLQETQYF.

Concerning this clone: This sample also contains other DNA sequences that code for the same CDR3. This chain connects TRBV5-1 to TRBJ1-1; 7 bases align to TRBD1. J lost 5 bases, V lost 2 bases, and 6 bases had no gene match. The CDR3 extends over 14 amino acids. Germline V gene data show CDR1 as SGHRS and CDR2 as YFSETQ. This CDR3 reads CASSLGGLGTEAFF. In DNA form, the CDR3 reads TGCGCCAGCAGCTTAGGGGGCTTGGGGACTGAAGCTTTCTTT. The full variable domain, its missing parts supplied by reference TRBV5-1 and TRBJ1-1, is KAGVTQTPRYLIKTRGQQVTLSCSPISGHRSVSWYQQTPGQGLQFLFEYFSETQRNKGNFPGRFSGRQFSNSRSEMNVSTLELGDSALYLCASSLGGLGTEAFFGQGTRLTVV.

This clone turned up a few times. At the DNA level, this CDR3 is encoded by other sequences in the same sample as well. The chain couples TRBV7-9 to TRBJ1-4; no reliable D call. This CDR3 spans 14 amino acids. The germline V gene encodes CDR1 SEHNR and CDR2 FQNEAQ (reference sequence). Trimming shortened V by 1 base and J by 7 bases, and 10 bases separated the two germline ends. CDR3 region: CASSLGGGGEKLFF. CDR3 coding DNA: TGTGCCAGCAGCTTAGGCGGCGGAGGTGAAAAACTGTTTTTT.

The chain links TRBV24-1 to TRBJ2-6; 8 bases line up with TRBD1. Germline CDR1 and CDR2: KGHDR and SFDVKD. This CDR3 is 15 amino acids long. J lost 9 bases, V lost 3 bases, and 6 bases had no gene match. CDR3 amino acids: CATSDPTGVGNVLTF. CDR3 in DNA: TGTGCCACCAGTGATCCGACAGGGGTGGGCAACGTCCTGACTTTC.

The chain uses TRBV11-2 and TRBJ1-1; TRBD1 matches 7 bases. Germline-derived CDR1 and CDR2 are SGHAT and FQNNGV. J gave up 0 bases and V 6 bases, and 7 bases lay outside the gene matches. The CDR3 has 15 residues. The CDR3 loop is CASSRSGTVNTEAFF. CDR3 sequence (DNA): TGTGCCAGCAGTCGATCCGGGACAGTGAACACTGAAGCTTTCTTT.